These 23 T cell receptor beta chains were all obtained from the same sample, sequenced in a study of T cells in localized non-small cell lung cancer. Here immunoSEQ multiplex PCR was the method, and the copy in TCRdb shows in-frame clones only, minus some. The sample has over 950 clones, 20% to 30% seen once; the top ten hold 10% to 13%. The sample was lung tumor tissue, taken before any cancer treatment. The receptor set was obtained from a male donor older than 55 with stage I lung adenocarcinoma.

With respect to this clone: Distinct nucleotide sequences in the sample also encode this CDR3. The rearrangement links TRBV19 to TRBJ2-7, with 8 bases matching TRBD2. Germline V gives CDR1 LNHDA, CDR2 SQIVND (reference sequence). CDR3 length: 12 amino acids. V shed 4 bases, J shed 6 bases, and the junction held 2 bases outside the gene matches. The CDR3 region has the DNA TGTGCCAGTAGTACCAGCGGGAGCGAGCAGTACTTC. Protein: CASSTSGSEQYF.

The gene calls are TRBV10-2 and TRBJ2-2; D uncertain. V lost 0 bases and J lost 1, with 6 bases in between. The V gene's germline CDR1 is WSHSY and CDR2 SAAADI. This CDR3 contains 15 residues. The CDR3 DNA reads as TGCGCCAGCAGTGAGTCCGGCAGGAACACCGGGGAGCTGTTTTTT. Translated: CASSESGRNTGELFF.

This clone was picked up a small number of times. The V and J genes are TRBV19 and TRBJ2-7, with a tentative D call TRBD2 (6 bases). V was cut by 3 bases and J by 4 bases, with 10 bases left in between. The germline V gene has CDR1 LNHDA and CDR2 SQIVND (reference sequence). CDR3 length equals 13 residues. Here the CDR3 DNA reads TGTGCCAGTAGTATGGGACTGGCTTACGAGCAGTACTTC. Amino acid sequence: CASSMGLAYEQYF. Drawing the rest from reference TRBV19 and TRBJ2-7, the complete variable domain is DGGITQSPKYLFRKEGQNVTLSCEQNLNHDAMYWYRQDPGQGLRLIYYSQIVNDFQKGDIAEGYSVSREKKESFPLTVTSAQKNPTAFYLCASSMGLAYEQYFGPGTRLTVT.

This clone turned up a few times. The chain uses TRBV6-8 and TRBJ1-4; D is unresolved. Germline assignment: CDR1 MNHGY and CDR2 SAAAGT. This CDR3 region has 15 residues. With 0 bases removed from V and 7 bases from J, the gap between germline ends came to 12 bases. CDR3 sequence: CASSYSAKGSEKLFF. DNA for the CDR3: TGTGCCAGCAGTTACTCGGCGAAGGGAAGTGAAAAACTGTTTTTT.

The chain combines TRBV29-1 with TRBJ1-2; 10 bases are shared with TRBD1. V was pared by 3 bases and J by 8 bases, with 6 bases of the junction left unmatched. Germline CDR1 and CDR2: SQVTM and ANQGSEA. The CDR3 spans 13 residues. This chain's CDR3 is CSVDEDRGGGYTF. CDR3 bases: TGCAGCGTTGACGAGGACAGGGGGGGCGGCTACACCTTC.

This clone was detected only a few times. The V gene is TRBV6-8, the J gene TRBJ1-1, with TRBD1 matching 10 bases. Germline V gives CDR1 MNHGY, CDR2 SAAAGT. Losses at the gene ends were 5 bases for V and 12 bases for J; bases not matched to a gene: 6. There are 12 residues in the CDR3. The CDR3 bases are TGTGCCAGCAGTGGAGGGACAGGGGCGACTTTCTTT. Its translation is CASSGGTGATFF.

CDR3 protein: CASSPQGMNYEQYF. The CDR3 region has the DNA TGTGCCAGCTCACCCCAGGGGATGAACTACGAGCAGTACTTC. The rearrangement joins TRBV18 to TRBJ2-7; D perhaps matches TRBD1 (6 bases). Trimming shortened V by 3 bases and J by 3 bases, and 12 bases separated the two germline ends. Germline lookup yields CDR1 KGHSH and CDR2 LQKENI. This CDR3 has 14 residues.

The J gene is TRBJ2-7, the V gene TRBV5-1; D unclear. The CDR3 contains 15 residues. Germline CDR1 reads SGHRS; CDR2 reads YFSETQ. Trimming left V 0 bases short and J 2 bases short, with 12 bases between. The CDR3 loop reads CASSLGAPGAYEQYF. The CDR3, as DNA: TGCGCCAGCAGCTTGGGGGCCCCAGGCGCCTACGAGCAGTACTTC.

This chain joins TRBV6-8 and TRBJ1-1; 11 bases match TRBD1. Germline V gene lookup returns CDR1 MNHGY and CDR2 SAAAGT. The ends lost 4 bases at V and 4 bases at J; junction bases unmatched: 8. The CDR3 has 16 amino acids. CDR3 residues: CASSSRRGQGVTEAFF. For the CDR3, the DNA is TGTGCCAGCAGTTCTAGGCGGGGACAGGGGGTCACTGAAGCTTTCTTT.

The J gene is TRBJ1-3, the V gene TRBV19; D is unclear. Trimming removed 6 bases from V and 2 bases from J, with 8 bases in between. This CDR3 region has 13 residues. Germline V gives CDR1 LNHDA, CDR2 SQIVND (reference sequence). In DNA, the CDR3 is TGTGCCAGTAGCGACCAGGCTGGAAACACCATATATTTT. This sequence encodes CASSDQAGNTIYF.

This clone ranks as medium-sized. The chain recombines TRBV7-1 with TRBJ1-3; TRBD1 agrees at 7 bases. TRBV7-1 is noted as an ORF with a role that remains uncertain. This CDR3 spans 14 amino acids. J gave up 0 bases and V 5 bases, and 1 base lay outside the gene matches. The CDR3 region has the DNA TGTGCCAGCAGCCCAGGGGGCTCTGGAAACACCATATATTTT. Translating gives CASSPGGSGNTIYF.

The rearrangement uses TRBV6-1 and TRBJ2-1; D ambiguous. V was cut by 1 base and J by 3 bases, with 10 bases left in between. There are 15 residues in the CDR3. Germline-derived CDR1 and CDR2 are MNHNS and SASEGT. In DNA form, the CDR3 reads TGTGCCAGCAGTGAAGTGAGGCAGGTCTACAATGAGCAGTTCTTC. Its translation: CASSEVRQVYNEQFF.

In its sample, this clone was seen a few times. Relative to the germline gene, one junction end is altered; a read error may explain this. The rearrangement uses TRBV6-8 and TRBJ1-1; 9 bases are shared with TRBD1. The germline V gene encodes CDR1 MNHGY and CDR2 SAAAGT. CDR3 length: 13 amino acids. CDR3 in DNA: TGTGCCAGCAGCTACTCCGGGACAGGGTGGGCTTTCTTT. Encoded protein: CASSYSGTGWAFF.

Within the sample, this clone is large. This rearrangement joins TRBV11-3 to TRBJ1-2; the D gene is possibly TRBD1 (5 bases). The CDR3 spans 15 residues. CDR1 and CDR2 (germline): SGHNT, YENEEA. V shed 3 bases and J shed 0 bases, with 11 bases lying between them. This CDR3 reads CASSLVRGSNYGYTF. CDR3 coding DNA: TGTGCCAGCAGCTTGGTTAGGGGATCTAACTATGGCTACACCTTC.

The V and J genes are TRBV19 and TRBJ1-5; a possible D gene is TRBD1 (5 bases). CDR1 is LNHDA, CDR2 SQIVND, per germline (reference sequence). Between the trimmed V and J ends, which lost 5 bases and 0 bases, there was a span of 8 bases. This CDR3 is 14 amino acids long. The CDR3 bases are TGTGCCAGTAGTGCGACAGATAGCAATCAGCCCCAGCATTTT. Translated: CASSATDSNQPQHF.

The CDR3 region has the DNA TGTGCCAGCAGTGGCATACCGGGACTCCCCCCAGCCAAAAACATTCAGTACTTC. This codes for CASSGIPGLPPAKNIQYF. This chain joins TRBV6-8 and TRBJ2-4; D possibly corresponds to TRBD2 (6 bases). The CDR3 runs 18 residues. V dropped 5 bases and J dropped 0 bases, with 20 bases sitting between them. The germline CDR1 and CDR2 sequences are MNHGY and SAAAGT.

In its sample, this clone was seen a few times. The chain recombines TRBV1 with TRBJ2-3. TRBV1 is designated a pseudogene. This CDR3 comprises 17 residues. In nucleotides, the CDR3 is TGCGCCAGCAGCCATTTCCAGGGAGCCTTTAGCACAGATACGCAGTATTTT. The encoded protein is CASSHFQGAFSTDTQYF.

By share of the sample, this clone is medium-sized. A read error may produce the germline difference seen at one junction end. This chain links TRBV6-8 with TRBJ2-1; D tentatively fits TRBD1 or TRBD2 (5 bases each). The CDR3 extends over 13 amino acids. Per germline, CDR1 MNHGY and CDR2 SAAAGT. The CDR3 reads CASSPGTDAPGIF. The CDR3 DNA is TGTGCCAGCAGCCCTGGGACCGACGCACCGGGGATCTTC.

The chain uses TRBV30 and TRBJ1-2, with D possibly TRBD1 on 6 matching bases. The CDR3 runs 13 residues. Trimming removed 1 base from V and 7 bases from J, with 13 bases in between. Per the germline V gene, CDR1 is GTSNPN and CDR2 is SVGIG (reference sequence). The CDR3: CAWSGGPGGGYTF. The CDR3 coding sequence is TGTGCCTGGAGTGGGGGGCCCGGCGGTGGCTACACCTTC.

This clone occurred a few times. The rearrangement joins TRBV30 to TRBJ2-1, with D hard to call. CDR3 length: 13 amino acids. Trimming took 4 bases from V and 5 from J, leaving 12 bases between them. The germline V gene has CDR1 GTSNPN and CDR2 SVGIG (reference sequence). CDR3: CAWTSGLNNEQFF. The CDR3 bases are TGTGCCTGGACTTCTGGGCTAAACAATGAGCAGTTCTTC. Full variable domain (missing parts from reference TRBV30 and TRBJ2-1): SQTIHQWPATLVQPVGSPLSLECTVEGTSNPNLYWYRQAAGRGLQLLFYSVGIGQISSEVPQNLSASRPQDRQFILSSKKLLLSDSGFYLCAWTSGLNNEQFFGPGTRLTVL.

The V call is TRBV19, the J call TRBJ1-4; the D is unclear. Trimming cost V 6 bases and J 8 bases, with 19 bases left between them. Germline CDR1 reads LNHDA; CDR2 reads SQIVND (reference sequence). The CDR3 is 15 amino acids. This chain's CDR3 is CASSRVAGFGEKLFF. The CDR3 coding sequence is TGTGCCAGTAGCCGAGTGGCCGGGTTCGGAGAAAAACTGTTTTTT.

The chain couples TRBV9 to TRBJ1-2; D gene unclear. Per the germline V gene, CDR1 is SGDLS and CDR2 is YYNGEE. Trimming shortened V by 0 bases and J by 5 bases, and 11 bases separated the two germline ends. The CDR3 covers 14 residues. CDR3 protein: CASSVVKGGYGYTF. Written as DNA, the CDR3 is TGTGCCAGCAGCGTAGTGAAGGGCGGGTATGGCTACACCTTC. The complete variable domain, with remaining parts taken from reference TRBV9 and TRBJ1-2, reads DSGVTQTPKHLITATGQRVTLRCSPRSGDLSVYWYQQSLDQGLQFLIQYYNGEERAKGNILERFSAQQFPDLHSELNLSSLELGDSALYFCASSVVKGGYGYTFGSGTRLTVV.

This clone was observed a handful of times. V usage is TRBV6-8 and J usage is TRBJ2-1; D may be TRBD1 or TRBD2 (6 bases each). Trimming removed 3 bases at V and 4 bases at J, with 22 bases between. This CDR3 has 18 residues. CDR1 and CDR2 from the germline V gene are MNHGY and SAAAGT. CDR3 in DNA: TGTGCCAGCAGTTATTTCTGGGGGCACCAGGAGGGTTACAATGAGCAGTTCTTC. The encoded protein is CASSYFWGHQEGYNEQFF.